This record covers a single TCR beta chain. Its antigen is unknown. The sample is drawn from a study of T-cell memory formation after mild COVID-19. One entry per CDR3 protein, called by TCRdb with MiXCR from the 5' RACE reads. The sample contains 140,000 to 150,000 distinct CDR3 sequences, roughly a quarter of which appear only once. The germline V gene encodes CDR1 SQVTM and CDR2 ANQGSEA. The CDR3 spans 12 residues. V was clipped by 4 bases and J by 4 bases, with 8 bases between them. Study outcomes and limitations: SARS-CoV-2 specificity of second-wave clones peaking day 37 was unconfirmed.

Sample: PBMCs or a T cell subset sorted from them (not recorded which). This clonotype was obtained from an adult woman who had mild COVID-19 (a few samples of this study predate the infection). Cell type and time point are not known. The chain uses TRBV29-1 and TRBJ2-1; D possibly corresponds to TRBD2 (6 bases). CDR3 DNA: TGCAGCGTTGGGGGGAGGTACAATGAGCAGTTCTTC. Its protein product is CSVGGRYNEQFF.